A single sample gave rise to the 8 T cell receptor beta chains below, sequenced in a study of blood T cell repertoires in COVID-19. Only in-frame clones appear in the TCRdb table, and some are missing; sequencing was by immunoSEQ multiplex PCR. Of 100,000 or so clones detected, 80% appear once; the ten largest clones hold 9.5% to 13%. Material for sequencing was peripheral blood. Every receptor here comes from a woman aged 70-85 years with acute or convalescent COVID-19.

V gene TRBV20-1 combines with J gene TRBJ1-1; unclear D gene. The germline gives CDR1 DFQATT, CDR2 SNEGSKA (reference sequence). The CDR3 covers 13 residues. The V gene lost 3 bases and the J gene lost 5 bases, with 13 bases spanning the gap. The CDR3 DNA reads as TGCAGTGCTAGTACCGGGGTTGTGACTGAAGCTTTCTTT. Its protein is CSASTGVVTEAFF.

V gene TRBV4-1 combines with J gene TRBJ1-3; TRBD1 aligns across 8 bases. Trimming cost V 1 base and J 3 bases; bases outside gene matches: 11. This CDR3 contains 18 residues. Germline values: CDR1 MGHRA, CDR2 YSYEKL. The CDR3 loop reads CASSQGIGQGRGGNTIYF. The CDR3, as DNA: TGCGCCAGCAGCCAAGGAATAGGACAGGGAAGGGGTGGAAACACCATATATTTT.

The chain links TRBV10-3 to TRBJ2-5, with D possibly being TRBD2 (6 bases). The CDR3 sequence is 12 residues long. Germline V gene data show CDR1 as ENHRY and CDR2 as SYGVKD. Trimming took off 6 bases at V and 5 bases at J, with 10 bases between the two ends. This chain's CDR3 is CAIRGGEETQYF. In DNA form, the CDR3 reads TGTGCCATCAGAGGCGGGGAGGAGACCCAGTACTTC.

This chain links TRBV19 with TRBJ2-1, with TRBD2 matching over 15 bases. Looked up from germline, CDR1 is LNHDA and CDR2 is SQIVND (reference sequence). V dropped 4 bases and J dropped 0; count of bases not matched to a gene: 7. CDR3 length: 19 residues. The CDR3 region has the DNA TGTGCCAGTAGTAAACCGGGACTAGCGGGGGGCGGCTCCTACAATGAGCAGTTCTTC. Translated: CASSKPGLAGGGSYNEQFF. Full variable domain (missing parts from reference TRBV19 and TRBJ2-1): DGGITQSPKYLFRKEGQNVTLSCEQNLNHDAMYWYRQDPGQGLRLIYYSQIVNDFQKGDIAEGYSVSREKKESFPLTVTSAQKNPTAFYLCASSKPGLAGGGSYNEQFFGPGTRLTVL.

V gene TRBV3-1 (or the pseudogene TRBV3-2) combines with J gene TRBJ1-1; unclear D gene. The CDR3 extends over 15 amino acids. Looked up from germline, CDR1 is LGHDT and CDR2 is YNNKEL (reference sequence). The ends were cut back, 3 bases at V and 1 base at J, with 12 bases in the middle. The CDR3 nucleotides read TGTGCCAGCAGCCAGGAGAGGGTGACGAACACTGAAGCTTTCTTT. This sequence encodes CASSQERVTNTEAFF.

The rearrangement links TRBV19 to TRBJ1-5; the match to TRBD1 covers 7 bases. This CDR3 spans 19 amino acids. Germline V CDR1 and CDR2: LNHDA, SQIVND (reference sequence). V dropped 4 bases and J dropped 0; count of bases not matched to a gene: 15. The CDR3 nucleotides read TGTGCCAGTAGTACCCGAAGCTCCTCGACAGGGAATAGCAATCAGCCCCAGCATTTT. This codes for CASSTRSSSTGNSNQPQHF.

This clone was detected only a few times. CDR3 protein: CASSLVVQTNYGYTF. CDR3 DNA sequence: TGTGCCAGCAGCTTAGTCGTACAAACCAACTATGGCTACACCTTC. This chain joins TRBV7-2 and TRBJ1-2; D is unresolved. With 1 base removed from V and 2 bases from J, the gap between germline ends came to 11 bases. Germline CDR1 is SGHTA and CDR2 is FQGNSA. The CDR3 extends over 15 amino acids.

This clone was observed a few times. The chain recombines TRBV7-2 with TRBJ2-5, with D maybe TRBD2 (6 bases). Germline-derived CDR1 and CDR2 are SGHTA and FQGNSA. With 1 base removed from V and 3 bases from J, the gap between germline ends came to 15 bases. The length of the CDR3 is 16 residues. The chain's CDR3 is CASSLGSSGSKETQYF. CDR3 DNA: TGTGCCAGCAGCTTAGGGAGTAGCGGATCCAAAGAGACCCAGTACTTC.